What follows are 10 T cell receptor beta chains derived from one specimen sequenced in a study of shared clonotypes between healthy human individuals. Clones were sequenced by immunoSEQ multiplex PCR, and TCRdb holds only the in-frame ones, with some missing. Altogether under 2,000,000 clones are present, about 95% being singletons, with the ten largest covering 0.95% to 1.5%. CD45RO-negative CD8 cells positively selected for CCR7 made up the naive population, which excluded terminally differentiated effector memory CD45RA+ cells. The sequenced sample consisted of naive CD8+ T cells sorted from blood. The receptors originated from a man between 18 and 29 years old in good health.

The gene calls are TRBV7-6 and TRBJ2-7; D remains unclear. Germline V CDR1 and CDR2: SGHVS, FNYEAQ. The CDR3 totals 13 residues. Trimming cost V 5 bases and J 4 bases, with 12 bases left between them. The CDR3 coding sequence is TGTGCCAGCAGCCCAAAGTACGGTTACGAGCAGTACTTC. Protein sequence: CASSPKYGYEQYF.

The chain has TRBV29-1 and TRBJ1-2, with 7 bases that match TRBD1. The trim removed 7 bases at V and 6 bases at J, leaving 5 bases unmatched. This CDR3 region has 11 residues. The germline CDR1 and CDR2 sequences are SQVTM and ANQGSEA. The CDR3 loop reads CSGDRVDGYTF. CDR3 nucleotides: TGCAGCGGAGACAGGGTAGATGGCTACACCTTC.

The count of this clone is one. The chain recombines TRBV6-1 with TRBJ2-1, with 13 positions matching TRBD2. V shed 3 bases and J 6 bases; nucleotides not matched to a gene: 11. The CDR3 extends over 18 amino acids. Germline assignment: CDR1 MNHNS and CDR2 SASEGT. CDR3 sequence (DNA): TGTGCCAGCAGTGACCCGACTAGCGGGGGGACCTTAAGCAATGAGCAGTTCTTC. This gives the protein CASSDPTSGGTLSNEQFF.

CDR3 residues: CAWSVRSPTLTPYGYTF. CDR3 coding DNA: TGTGCCTGGAGTGTAAGATCCCCTACCCTCACGCCCTATGGCTACACCTTC. The chain combines TRBV30 with TRBJ1-2; no clear D gene. Germline V gene data show CDR1 as GTSNPN and CDR2 as SVGIG (reference sequence). Trimming removed 0 bases from V and 4 bases from J, with 21 bases in between. This CDR3 spans 17 amino acids.

This rearrangement joins TRBV7-6 to TRBJ2-1, with 8 bases matching TRBD1. The CDR3 runs to 17 residues. Germline CDR1 reads SGHVS; CDR2 reads FNYEAQ. Trimming at V came to 2 bases and at J to 2 bases, leaving 8 bases not matched to a gene. CDR3 in amino acids: CASSLSPGQATYNEQFF. For the CDR3, the DNA is TGTGCCAGCAGCTTATCCCCGGGACAGGCGACCTACAATGAGCAGTTCTTC.

V gene TRBV27 combines with J gene TRBJ2-3, with a weak D call TRBD2 (6 bases). Germline CDR1 and CDR2: MNHEY and SMNVEV (reference sequence). The CDR3 runs to 15 residues. V lost 3 bases, J lost 0 bases, and 10 bases lay in between. CDR3 nucleotide sequence: TGTGCCAGCAGTTTTGGGGGGACTAGCACAGATACGCAGTATTTT. This gives the protein CASSFGGTSTDTQYF.

The chain is built from TRBV7-9 and TRBJ2-1; maybe TRBD1 (5 bases). CDR1 and CDR2 from the germline V gene are SEHNR and FQNEAQ (reference sequence). Deletions cut 3 bases from V and 0 bases from J, with 9 bases between. CDR3 length: 15 amino acids. Here the CDR3 DNA reads TGTGCCAGCAGCTTTGTAAGGGGCTCCTACAATGAGCAGTTCTTC. It codes for CASSFVRGSYNEQFF.

The chain is built from TRBV6-6 and TRBJ2-7; D gene unclear. The CDR3 has 15 amino acids. V lost 6 bases and J 0 bases, leaving 15 bases between the germline ends. Germline-derived CDR1 and CDR2 are MNHNY and SVGAGI (reference sequence). CDR3 residues: CASSPLAASSYEQYF. The CDR3 region has the DNA TGTGCCAGCAGCCCCCTTGCTGCGAGCTCCTACGAGCAGTACTTC.

The CDR3 DNA is TGTGCCAGCAGCCCCGGGGGGGATTGGACTGAAGCTTTCTTT. It codes for CASSPGGDWTEAFF. The gene calls are TRBV6-5 and TRBJ1-1; D possibly corresponds to TRBD1 (5 bases). Germline-derived CDR1 and CDR2 are MNHEY and SVGAGI. The length of the CDR3 is 14 residues. Trimming shortened V by 6 bases and J by 5 bases, and 16 bases separated the two germline ends.

This rearrangement joins TRBV7-3 to TRBJ2-7; possibly TRBD2 for D (5 bases). The CDR3 extends over 13 amino acids. Trimming removed 5 bases from V and 3 bases from J, with 11 bases in between. Germline V lookup: CDR1 SGHTA, CDR2 FQGTGA. This CDR3 is CASSPGLGYEQYF. The CDR3 coding sequence is TGTGCCAGCAGCCCAGGACTGGGCTACGAGCAGTACTTC.